The sequence of this T cell receptor (beta chain) was determined in a study of T cell responses to AZD1222 COVID-19 vaccine. Comments on this clone: Its antigen is unidentified.

Notes on the study in general: Donors in the cohort were predominantly white British and more often female, and clonal diversity was possibly underestimated. The study reported that nearly half of spike-specific TCRs target unmutated variant regions.

Libraries were prepared by immunoSEQ multiplex PCR; TCRdb keeps only in-frame clonotypes and omits some of them. The sample lists 150,000 to 200,000 clones; almost 95% were seen once. From germline, CDR1 is LNHNV and CDR2 YYDKDF (reference sequence). V trimming: 4 bases; J trimming: 0 bases; junction bases outside the gene matches: 5. The CDR3 sequence is 16 residues long. The sequencing here drew on peripheral blood, taken on day 0 of AZD1222 vaccination. The chain is built from TRBV15 and TRBJ1-1, with 10 bases identical to TRBD1. This TCR came from an adult in good health. The CDR3 DNA follows: TGTGCCACCAGCAATAAGGGACAGGGGCTGAACACTGAAGCTTTCTTT. This encodes CATSNKGQGLNTEAFF. Full variable domain (remainder filled in from reference TRBV15 and TRBJ1-1): DAMVIQNPRYQVTQFGKPVTLSCSQTLNHNVMYWYQQKSSQAPKLLFHYYDKDFNNEADTPDNFQSRRPNTSFCFLDIRSPGLGDTAMYLCATSNKGQGLNTEAFFGQGTRLTVV.